One T cell receptor (beta chain) is described in this entry. Using immunoSEQ multiplex PCR, the repertoire was profiled, and TCRdb retains in-frame clones only, with some absent. The data contain tens of thousands of clones, about 91% of them singletons. The data were obtained in a study of T cell responses to AZD1222 COVID-19 vaccine. Germline V gene data show CDR1 as MDHEN and CDR2 as SYDVKM. CDR3 size: 15 residues. V gave up 6 bases and J gave up 3 bases, with 17 bases separating them. The clonotype comes from an adult who received the MenACWY meningococcal vaccine as a control. The rearrangement links TRBV28 to TRBJ1-1; D might be TRBD1 (5 bases). Sequences were derived from peripheral blood, sampled 28 days after the second dose of the MenACWY control vaccine. For the CDR3, the DNA is TGTGCCAGCAGGGGACGGACGGTGGGAGACACTGAAGCTTTCTTT. Protein sequence: CASRGRTVGDTEAFF.